This T cell receptor (beta chain) was profiled in a study of blood T cell repertoires in COVID-19 (dated by TCRdb to 2019 to 2021). Broadly, across the study: The collaborator samples originated in the United States, Italy and Spain and spanned the acute and convalescent phases of COVID-19. The material from the prospective study consisted of cDNA or gDNA derived from T cells, B-cell-depleted T cells, or PBMCs. The dataset comprised deeply sampled blood TCRbeta repertoires from subjects exposed to, actively infected with, or recovered from COVID-19. The repertoires were released in a freely available public database meant as a resource for research on the immune response to SARS-CoV-2. The samples were drawn from two sources: the first 160 participants of the ongoing ImmuneRACE study, and some 1,300 subjects contributed by 6 global collaborators. The sample metadata nearly always contained a de-identified subject ID, COVID-19 status, age in years and sex. Where available, HLA class I and class II types were taken from metadata supplied by the sample provider and were not determined by assay-based typing.

Participants in the prospective study were enrolled through a virtual design, were aged roughly 18 to 100 years, and lived in under 25 United States geographic areas. In the prospective study, participants were assigned to cohorts based on the clinical history participants reported in a screening survey and a study questionnaire. Exposed participants were defined as having been in contact with someone with a PCR-confirmed or clinician-diagnosed COVID-19 case within 2 weeks of study entry. Each participant in the prospective study had whole blood, serum and a nasopharyngeal or oropharyngeal swab collected by mobile phlebotomists. Over a roughly two-month period, participants in the prospective study had the option of providing additional blood draws and questionnaires. Before DNA extraction, blood samples from the prospective study were shipped at room temperature or frozen. A remark on this clone: Its antigen is currently not known. No much larger clone is present one base from it, and per-base qualities are unavailable.

What the work shows at the level of the full study, not this receptor alone: The amount of clinical and demographic metadata varied by source and participant and was provided uncurated.

From the germline V gene, CDR1 is ENHRY and CDR2 is SYGVKD. A distance of 16 bases separates the germline ends of V and J, which lose 11 bases and 8 bases respectively. From the cysteine up to the phenylalanine, the CDR3 has a length of 13 residues. Only the CDR3 region is kept as DNA, spanning 39 bases read in frame from base 1. The immunoSEQ Assay, a bias-controlled multiplex PCR, was used to amplify TCRbeta CDR3 regions from genomic DNA. The authors' pipeline ran thus. The number of nucleated cells in each sample was estimated from the amplification of reference gene primers within the assay. To quantify the absolute abundance of each unique TCRbeta CDR3 rearrangement, sequence reads were collapsed and filtered. For each sample, productive Simpson clonality was calculated as the square root of Simpson's diversity index across productive rearrangements. Sourced from immuneACCESS, this table was stored by TCRdb with only in-frame sequences that have V and J called. A share of the clones is absent; for the studies checked, an unresolved V gene accounts for under half, and the remainder has no known explanation. D and trimming come from the DNA, and the V and J calls and clone size come from that table. This sample has 200,000 to 250,000 clones in its table, and 75% to 90% of those were observed once. Approximately 4.8% of the sample comes from the top ten.

The chain is assembled from TRBV10-3 and TRBJ1-6, with TRBD1 as a weak D call on 6 bases. The TCR was taken from a woman between 25 and 40 years old who had been exposed to COVID-19. Specimen: PBMCs or T cells enriched from blood (not recorded which). The DNA sequence is TGTGCCGTAACAGGGATCTGGGATTCACCCCTCCACTTT. This gives the protein CAVTGIWDSPLHF.